This is a list of T cell receptor beta chains from one sample in a study of cytomegalovirus exposure and HLA in healthy donors. The method was immunoSEQ multiplex PCR; TCRdb's version includes in-frame clones alone and lacks a portion of them. The table includes under 200,000 clones, roughly 79% detected once. The sample taken for sequencing was PBMCs. The receptors shown here come from a woman aged 50 to 65 in good health and CMV-seronegative. The CDR3 runs from the conserved cysteine through the conserved F or W. Fields, in order: clone size, D gene, V gene, J gene, CDR3 DNA, CDR3 protein. The D gene is left open where the match is weak. Only part of the rows carry a size: once, few, many, or a class if the clone is expanded.

>NA|NA|TRBV7-2|TRBJ1-1
TGTGCCAGCAGCCTAAGGGCAGGGTTGGACACTGAAGCTTTCTTT
CASSLRAGLDTEAFF
>few|NA|TRBV6-1|TRBJ2-2
TGTGCCACCCGATGGGCCAGCTCTACCGGGGAGCTGTTTTTT
CATRWASSTGELFF
>once|TRBD2|TRBV2|TRBJ2-3
TGTGCCACCAGACTAGCGGGCACAGATACGCAGTATTTT
CATRLAGTDTQYF
>NA|NA|TRBV6-5|TRBJ2-5
TGTGCCAGCAGTTACGGCGGGGAAGAGACCCAGTACTTC
CASSYGGEETQYF
>NA|NA|TRBV28|TRBJ2-1
TGTGCCAGCACCAACAGGGTGGGGGAATACAATGAGCAGTTCTTC
CASTNRVGEYNEQFF
>NA|TRBD1|TRBV19|TRBJ1-5
TGTGCCAGTAGTATCCCGGGACAGGGAATTCAGCCCCAGCATTTT
CASSIPGQGIQPQHF
>NA|NA|TRBV20-1|TRBJ1-1
TGCAGTGCCAGCAGGGGTACTGAAGCTTTCTTT
CSASRGTEAFF
>NA|TRBD2|TRBV5-6|TRBJ2-1
TGTGCCAGCAATAGGCCCAGCGGGGGGAGCTCCTACAATGAGCAGTTCTTC
CASNRPSGGSSYNEQFF
>NA|TRBD1|TRBV15|TRBJ1-4
TGTGCCACCAGCAGAGATCGCCAGGGGGGAAATGAAAAACTGTTTTTT
CATSRDRQGGNEKLFF
>NA|NA|TRBV28|TRBJ1-1
TGTGCCAGCAGTTCCTGGAGGGGTGGATCGGGCACTGAAGCTTTCTTT
CASSSWRGGSGTEAFF
>NA|TRBD1|TRBV4-2|TRBJ2-1
TGTGCCAGCAGCGCGGACAGGGGGTACAATGAGCAGTTCTTC
CASSADRGYNEQFF
>NA|TRBD2|TRBV5-6|TRBJ2-1
TGTGCCAGCATGCTGATAGCGGGGGCCTACAATGAGCAGTTCTTC
CASMLIAGAYNEQFF
>NA|TRBD2|TRBV7-2|TRBJ2-2
TGTGCCAGCAGCCCACGGGGGATGCGGCTAGCGGAGACCGGGGAGCTGTTTTTT
CASSPRGMRLAETGELFF
>NA|TRBD1|TRBV27|TRBJ2-7
TGTGCCAGCAGTTCGGGACAGACCTACGAGCAGTACTTC
CASSSGQTYEQYF
>NA|NA|TRBV4-3|TRBJ1-5
TGCGCCAGCAGCCAAGAATACTTAGGGAGTGGCAATCAGCCCCAGCATTTT
CASSQEYLGSGNQPQHF
>NA|NA|TRBV2|TRBJ2-7
TGTGCCAGCAGGCGGACAGCCTACGAGCAGTACTTC
CASRRTAYEQYF
>NA|TRBD1|TRBV7-9|TRBJ1-5
TGTGCCAGCAGCGCGGGACAGGGAGACAATCAGCCCCAGCATTTT
CASSAGQGDNQPQHF